This T cell receptor (beta chain) was documented in a study of T cell responses to AZD1222 COVID-19 vaccine. Study-wide results and limits: When two AZD1222 doses had been given, Spike-specific TCR breadth and depth rose. The donor cohort was predominantly white British with a female majority, and clonal diversity may have been underestimated. Nearly half of spike-specific TCRs reportedly go after variant regions that carry no mutations.

Germline CDR1 reads LNHDA; CDR2 reads SQIVND (reference sequence). The CDR3 consists of 16 residues. Trimming stripped 3 bases from V and 4 bases from J, with 13 bases between. In the case of this clone: Antigen unknown.

Sequenced by immunoSEQ multiplex PCR; TCRdb stores in-frame clones only, minus some. Of 68,000 or so clones listed, about 88% are singletons. The gene calls are TRBV19 and TRBJ1-6; D may be TRBD1 (5 bases). The origin of this receptor is an adult in good health. The sample in question was peripheral blood, obtained on day 0 of AZD1222 vaccination. CDR3 in DNA: TGTGCCAGTAGTATTTTTCCGGACACTTATAATTCACCCCTCCACTTT. Translating it yields CASSIFPDTYNSPLHF.